The 7 T cell receptor beta chains given below trace back to one sample, sequenced in a study of radiotherapy plus CTLA-4 blockade in lung cancer. Sequenced by immunoSEQ multiplex PCR; TCRdb stores in-frame clones only, minus some. The sample contains about 120,000 clones, 70% to 85% of which appear only once. The sample consisted of peripheral blood, taken from a patient treated with radiotherapy plus ipilimumab. These receptors were taken from a human donor with non-small cell lung cancer that progressed on radiotherapy plus ipilimumab. Some clones in this sample may be carry-over from other donors' samples.

J is TRBJ1-5 and V is TRBV7-2, with D perhaps TRBD1 (6 bases). Germline V CDR1 and CDR2: SGHTA, FQGNSA. The V end lost 2 bases, the J end lost 5 bases, and 22 bases lay between the germline ends. The CDR3 has 18 amino acids. In DNA form, the CDR3 reads TGTGCCAGCAGCTTACAAGGGGGTTATGGGATTAGGGATCAGCCCCAGCATTTT. Protein sequence: CASSLQGGYGIRDQPQHF.

The rearrangement uses TRBV11-2 and TRBJ1-5; the D is unclear. Germline-derived CDR1 and CDR2 are SGHAT and FQNNGV. This CDR3 comprises 17 residues. V gave up 1 base and J gave up 2 bases, with 15 bases separating them. CDR3 nucleotides: TGTGCCAGCAGCTTAGGTTCGGGGATTCCGGGCAATCAGCCCCAGCATTTT. It specifies CASSLGSGIPGNQPQHF.

The V gene is TRBV6-4, the J gene TRBJ1-2; D not certain. The CDR3 sequence is 13 residues long. Germline V CDR1 and CDR2: MRHNA, SNTAGT. V lost 3 bases to trimming and J lost 1 base, with 6 bases between them. The CDR3 sequence is CASSEGLNYGYTF. CDR3 DNA sequence: TGTGCCAGCAGTGAAGGCCTTAACTATGGCTACACCTTC.

V and J are TRBV13 and TRBJ1-6; a possible D gene is TRBD1 (6 bases). The germline V and J ends were trimmed by 6 bases and 9 bases, with 12 bases remaining between them. Germline-derived CDR1 and CDR2 are PRHDT and FYEKMQ (reference sequence). The CDR3 sequence is 13 residues long. The CDR3 DNA is TGTGCCAGCAGAGGGCAGGGGATTTCACCCCTCCACTTT. Protein product: CASRGQGISPLHF.

This sequence joins TRBV7-2 and TRBJ2-1; 8 positions agree with TRBD2. Trimming took 4 bases from V and 0 from J; bases not matched to a gene: 2. The length of the CDR3 is 15 residues. Per germline, CDR1 SGHTA and CDR2 FQGNSA. The CDR3 protein is CASSSRGDSYNEQFF. CDR3 bases: TGTGCCAGCAGCTCGCGGGGGGACTCCTACAATGAGCAGTTCTTC.

V gene TRBV13 combines with J gene TRBJ2-7, with 7 bases that match TRBD1. J gave up 11 bases and V 1 base, and 8 bases lay outside the gene matches. This CDR3 has 13 amino acids. Germline V lookup: CDR1 PRHDT, CDR2 FYEKMQ (reference sequence). CDR3 DNA: TGTGCCAGCAGCTTAGTATACGACAGGGCCAAGTACTTC. This codes for CASSLVYDRAKYF.

This sequence joins TRBV5-1 and TRBJ2-7; D may be TRBD2 (6 bases). CDR1 is SGHRS and CDR2 is YFSETQ in the germline V gene. V was cut by 5 bases and J by 1 base, with 16 bases left in between. The CDR3 has 15 amino acids. The CDR3 bases are TGCGCCAGCAGTACGGGACGGGGGTGGTCCTACGAGCAGTACTTC. Amino acid sequence: CASSTGRGWSYEQYF.